These T cell receptor beta chains were read from a single sample in a study of blood T cell repertoires in COVID-19. Assay: immunoSEQ multiplex PCR; the TCRdb copy retains only in-frame clones and omits some. The sample consists of some 270,000 clones, roughly 89% of them appearing once. Material: peripheral blood. Receptors originate from a man aged 50 to 59 with acute or convalescent COVID-19. Each CDR3 is given without its conserved first and last residue.

v_gene	j_gene	CDR3aa
TRBV6-5	TRBJ1-1	ASSPWTGPDTEAF
TRBV6-5	TRBJ1-2	ASRPGSDYGYT
TRBV30	TRBJ2-7	AWAKGLGASDEQY
TRBV11-2	TRBJ1-2	ASTNTGTAYGYT
TRBV6-5	TRBJ1-4	ASNQGEIANEKLF
TRBV11-2	TRBJ2-1	ASSSGLAPYNEQF
TRBV12-3/TRBV12-4	TRBJ1-3	ASSRTGGHTIY
TRBV5-4	TRBJ2-2	ASSLGDSRTGELF
TRBV30	TRBJ2-1	AWRVLTGAQF
TRBV10-3	TRBJ2-7	AISESKASGNYEQY
TRBV5-1	TRBJ1-2	ASSSGTGLTYGYT
TRBV6-5	TRBJ2-1	ASSPWSLNEQF
TRBV30	TRBJ2-2	AWSGLREGTGELF
TRBV7-6	TRBJ2-5	ASSPWGVQETQY
TRBV27	TRBJ1-2	ASSLSGTGNYGYT
TRBV3-1/TRBV3-2	TRBJ1-3	ASRRTGGKDTIY
TRBV19	TRBJ2-1	ASSPGLAGGYNEQF
TRBV6-5	TRBJ2-7	ASSQGYYEQY
TRBV3-1/TRBV3-2	TRBJ2-5	ASSQGHGAGEETQY
TRBV7-9	TRBJ2-7	ASSLALVGRAYEQY
TRBV3-1/TRBV3-2	TRBJ1-1	ASSQAGVGTKAF
TRBV18	TRBJ1-1	ASSPPSGETEAF
TRBV13	TRBJ2-7	ASSPGLAASYEQY
TRBV5-1	TRBJ2-7	ASSPGSTDEQY
TRBV3-1/TRBV3-2	TRBJ2-7	ASSHGQGGHEQY
TRBV18	TRBJ1-5	ASSQTRGQDQPQH
TRBV6-5	TRBJ2-7	ASSYSQAYSYEQY
TRBV3-1/TRBV3-2	TRBJ2-6	ASSQEAPVLT
TRBV7-9	TRBJ2-7	ASSWPGISTAKQY
TRBV2	TRBJ1-3	ALEGGSTNTIY
TRBV7-9	TRBJ2-7	ASSYRDRVYEQY
TRBV6-1	TRBJ2-3	ASSDPTGASTDTQY
TRBV12-2	TRBJ1-6	ASRLRAEGRSPLH
TRBV6-1	TRBJ1-2	ASSGLNFRANYGYT
TRBV6-5	TRBJ1-1	ATRGGSNTEAF
TRBV7-3	TRBJ1-2	ASSQLRSGHYGYT
TRBV5-1	TRBJ2-7	ASSLVQDEQY
TRBV7-8	TRBJ2-7	ASSRDPGASYEQY
TRBV6-4	TRBJ2-2	ASSVDRANTGELF
TRBV29-1	TRBJ1-6	SVGQGVGSPLH
TRBV9	TRBJ1-2	ASSLGTGSGYT
TRBV7-2	TRBJ2-5	ASSSGLAGVMGETQY
TRBV5-1	TRBJ2-1	ASTSSGGAYEQF
TRBV3-1/TRBV3-2	TRBJ2-7	ASSQVGGDALY
TRBV9	TRBJ1-6	ASSGGWDSPLH
TRBV5-1	TRBJ1-2	ASSLAAGRDYGYT
TRBV27	TRBJ1-2	ASSFSGAAYGYT
TRBV7-8	TRBJ2-6	ASSYRRSGANVLT
TRBV7-8	TRBJ2-1	ASSWRDFTPYSSYNEQF
TRBV10-1	TRBJ1-1	ASSESQAGVFLNTEAF
TRBV7-3	TRBJ1-1	ASSLGTGSTEAF
TRBV6-5	TRBJ2-7	ASNRQGRVYEQY
TRBV10-1	TRBJ1-3	ASSDSDRANTIY
TRBV7-9	TRBJ1-4	ASSLDQLKLF
TRBV6-1	TRBJ2-7	ASSEGSAGLGEQY
TRBV5-8	TRBJ2-7	ASTLSGAGTYEQY
TRBV7-6	TRBJ1-1	ASTTGTLNTEAF
TRBV27	TRBJ1-3	ASSKERYQGGSGNTIY
TRBV7-2	TRBJ2-7	ASSLGTSSYEQY
TRBV29-1	TRBJ2-7	SVEGTGGWEQY